These 15 T cell receptor beta chains came from one sample sequenced in a study of blood T cell repertoires in COVID-19. Clones were sequenced by immunoSEQ multiplex PCR, and TCRdb holds only the in-frame ones, with some missing. Here the sample spans around 470,000 clones, about 90% being singletons. Sequencing used PBMCs or T cells enriched from blood (not recorded which). These receptor sequences come from a man aged 18 to 29 who had recovered from COVID-19.

The chain is built from TRBV7-9 and TRBJ1-5; D remains ambiguous. Germline loops: CDR1 SEHNR, CDR2 FQNEAQ (reference sequence). This CDR3 is built from 15 residues. V was clipped by 0 bases and J by 9 bases, with 15 bases between them. CDR3 DNA: TGTGCCAGCAGCTTAGCGGGTGCAGACTCGGGGCCCCAGCATTTT. Its protein is CASSLAGADSGPQHF.

The V call is TRBV6-5, the J call TRBJ2-3, with 9 bases identical to TRBD1. This CDR3 spans 15 amino acids. CDR1 is MNHEY and CDR2 is SVGAGI in the germline V gene. Germline trimming cut 5 bases from V and 8 bases from J; bases unmatched to any gene: 11. CDR3 protein: CASSPTGTGSATQYF. Written as DNA, the CDR3 is TGTGCCAGCAGTCCAACCGGGACAGGGTCGGCTACGCAGTATTTT.

The rearrangement uses TRBV11-2 and TRBJ2-2, with D possibly matching TRBD2 (6 bases). Between the trimmed V and J ends, which lost 7 bases and 4 bases, there was a span of 16 bases. CDR1 SGHAT and CDR2 FQNNGV come from the germline V gene. The CDR3 is 15 residues long. The DNA for the CDR3 is TGTGCCAGCAACGAGCGGGCCCCTTTCACCGGGGAGCTGTTTTTT. Protein: CASNERAPFTGELFF.

The chain has TRBV6-5 and TRBJ2-1; 8 bases fit TRBD2. The CDR3 has 13 amino acids. The germline gives CDR1 MNHEY, CDR2 SVGAGI. Unmatched junction bases numbered 3, after V lost 7 bases and J lost 4 bases. CDR3 coding DNA: TGTGCCAGCACACTAGCGGCTTACAATGAGCAGTTCTTC. As protein: CASTLAAYNEQFF.

The chain combines TRBV3-1 (or the pseudogene TRBV3-2) with TRBJ1-2, with D possibly TRBD1 on 6 matching bases. The CDR3 spans 16 residues. Trimming cost V 0 bases and J 1 base, with 12 bases left between them. Per the germline V gene, CDR1 is LGHDT and CDR2 is YNNKEL (reference sequence). The CDR3 DNA sequence: TGTGCCAGCAGCCAAGATCCGGACAGACGTAACTATGGCTACACCTTC. As protein: CASSQDPDRRNYGYTF.

The chain has TRBV3-1 (or the pseudogene TRBV3-2) and TRBJ1-1; tentatively, D is TRBD1 (6 bases). There are 13 residues in the CDR3. CDR1 is LGHDT and CDR2 is YNNKEL in the germline V gene (reference sequence). The V end was cut by 6 bases, the J end by 4 bases, with 12 bases between. CDR3 DNA: TGTGCCAGCAGAAAGGACAGTGGCACTGAAGCTTTCTTT. It translates to CASRKDSGTEAFF.

The rearrangement uses TRBV9 and TRBJ2-1, with 7 bases that match TRBD2. The V gene's germline CDR1 is SGDLS and CDR2 YYNGEE. The CDR3 has 15 residues. The V gene end was trimmed by 0 bases and the J gene end by 4 bases; junction bases not matched to a gene: 4. Here the CDR3 reads CASSVGSSGYNEQFF. DNA of the CDR3: TGTGCCAGCAGCGTAGGTTCTAGCGGATACAATGAGCAGTTCTTC.

V and J are TRBV19 and TRBJ2-5; D may be TRBD1 (6 bases). V was trimmed by 5 bases and J by 4 bases, leaving 20 bases between them. Germline CDR1 reads LNHDA; CDR2 reads SQIVND (reference sequence). The CDR3 extends over 16 amino acids. CDR3: CASSPTGTKILETQYF. The CDR3 DNA sequence: TGTGCCAGTAGTCCCACAGGGACGAAGATCCTAGAGACCCAGTACTTC. Complete variable domain (other parts from reference TRBV19 and TRBJ2-5): DGGITQSPKYLFRKEGQNVTLSCEQNLNHDAMYWYRQDPGQGLRLIYYSQIVNDFQKGDIAEGYSVSREKKESFPLTVTSAQKNPTAFYLCASSPTGTKILETQYFGPGTRLLVL.

J is TRBJ2-2 and V is TRBV6-5, with D perhaps matching TRBD1 (6 bases). Germline CDR1 MNHEY, CDR2 SVGAGI. The CDR3 loop spans 14 amino acids. Trimming removed 3 bases from V and 7 bases from J, with 12 bases in between. The CDR3 DNA sequence: TGTGCCAGCAGTTATCCGGACAGAGACGGGGAGCTGTTTTTT. As protein: CASSYPDRDGELFF.

The chain uses TRBV27 and TRBJ2-7; 13 bases match TRBD2. The CDR3 loop spans 17 amino acids. Germline V gene lookup returns CDR1 MNHEY and CDR2 SMNVEV (reference sequence). The junction had 7 bases not matched to a gene; V was cut back by 5 bases and J by 0 bases. The CDR3 reads CASSQGLAGSGSYEQYF. The CDR3 DNA reads TGTGCCAGCAGTCAGGGACTAGCGGGATCAGGCTCCTACGAGCAGTACTTC.

This chain joins TRBV5-1 and TRBJ1-2, with 7 bases fitting TRBD1. Germline V CDR1 and CDR2: SGHRS, YFSETQ. The ends lost 2 bases at V and 3 bases at J; junction bases unmatched: 7. The CDR3 covers 15 residues. CDR3 in DNA: TGCGCCAGCAGCTTTGGACAGGCGTTAGACTATGGCTACACCTTC. Protein product: CASSFGQALDYGYTF.

The chain links TRBV9 to TRBJ1-6; D is perhaps TRBD1 (5 bases). Germline CDR1 SGDLS, CDR2 YYNGEE. The CDR3 sequence is 13 residues long. V lost 3 bases and J 9 bases, leaving 10 bases between the germline ends. The CDR3 coding sequence is TGTGCCAGCAGCGCGCTAAGGGGTTCACCCCTCCACTTT. This gives the protein CASSALRGSPLHF.

The chain is built from TRBV2 and TRBJ1-2; the match to TRBD1 covers 8 bases. Germline V gives CDR1 SNHLY, CDR2 FYNNEI. The CDR3 has 18 amino acids. J gave up 5 bases and V 10 bases, and 24 bases lay outside the gene matches. The CDR3 is CAIPRSAGGVRVGYGYTF. The DNA of the CDR3 is TGTGCCATACCGAGGAGCGCAGGGGGCGTTCGAGTAGGGTATGGCTACACCTTC.

In nucleotides, the CDR3 is TGTGCCAGCAGTTCGGGACTAGCGGGAGGGGGGGAGCTGTTTTTT. The encoded protein is CASSSGLAGGGELFF. This chain uses TRBV6-5 with TRBJ2-2, with 16 bases lining up with TRBD2. Germline V gives CDR1 MNHEY, CDR2 SVGAGI. The V gene end was trimmed by 4 bases and the J gene end by 8 bases; junction bases not matched to a gene: 1. This CDR3 contains 15 residues.

The chain has TRBV5-8 and TRBJ1-2; D possibly corresponds to TRBD1 (6 bases). CDR1 is SGHTS, CDR2 YDEGEE, per germline. Trimming pared 6 bases from V and 0 bases from J, leaving 18 bases between. The CDR3 totals 16 residues. The chain's CDR3 is CASTHGTKGTNYGYTF. The CDR3 bases are TGTGCCAGCACCCACGGGACAAAAGGAACTAACTATGGCTACACCTTC.